The text below deals with one TCR beta chain. Its antigen is currently unknown. These data originate in a study of T cell responses to AZD1222 COVID-19 vaccine. Findings and caveats of the study: Among the donors, most were white British and more were female, and clonal diversity was possibly underestimated.

V was cut by 1 base and J by 5 bases, with 17 bases left in between. The germline V gene has CDR1 SGHTA and CDR2 FQGNSA. This CDR3 has 16 residues. TCRdb's table, derived via immunoSEQ multiplex PCR, lists solely in-frame clones and lacks some. The data show about 160,000 clones, with approximately 94% seen just once and roughly 1.3% held by the top ten. Here the sequenced sample was peripheral blood, taken on day 0 of AZD1222 vaccination. The J gene is TRBJ2-5, the V gene TRBV7-2; maybe TRBD2 (5 bases). The sequence derives from an adult in good health. Written as DNA, the CDR3 is TGTGCCAGCAGCTTAGTCCTCCCGCGCCCGGGGGAGACCCAGTACTTC. Its translation: CASSLVLPRPGETQYF.